The rows below give T cell receptor beta chains drawn from one sample of a study of response to subunit inactivated influenza vaccine. In TCRdb, the RT-PCR reads were re-called with MiXCR into one record per CDR3 protein. This sample yields fewer than 700,000 distinct CDR3 sequences, of which 10% to 15% are seen a single time; 10% to 15% belongs to the top ten. The source was PBMCs from blood, collected 45 days after vaccination. Receptors originate from a man aged 50-60 years who received an inactivated influenza vaccine. CDR3s include the opening cysteine and the closing phenylalanine or tryptophan. The D gene is left open where the match is weak. Clone size is not always given. Where it is, it says once, few, many or a class for expanded clones.

J | V | D | size | DNA | CDR3
TRBJ1-5 | TRBV23-1 | - | few | TGCGCCAGCAGTCAAGCCAATCAGCCCCAGCATTTT | CASSQANQPQHF
TRBJ2-7 | TRBV7-9 | - | few | TGTGCCAGCAGCTTACAACCTGGACATTCGGCCTACGAGCAGTACTTC | CASSLQPGHSAYEQYF
TRBJ2-1 | TRBV28 | - | few | TGTGCCAGCAGTTTATTTGGGCCCCCACATCCCAATGAGCAGTTCTTC | CASSLFGPPHPNEQFF
TRBJ2-7 | TRBV5-1 | - | few | TGCGCCAGCAGCTTGGCCTCAAGACAGGCCACCCAAGAGCAGTACTTC | CASSLASRQATQEQYF
TRBJ2-7 | TRBV6-5 | TRBD1 | few | TGTGCCAGCAGTTATACACAGGGGGCCTACGAGCAGTACTTC | CASSYTQGAYEQYF
TRBJ2-5 | TRBV2 | - | few | TGTGCCAGCAGTGTCCTAGCAGAAGAGACCCAGTACTTC | CASSVLAEETQYF
TRBJ2-2 | TRBV4-3 | - | few | TGCGCCAGCAGCCAAGCCCCTCAGAAGGCCGGGGAGCTGTTTTTT | CASSQAPQKAGELFF
TRBJ2-2 | TRBV5-1 | - | many | TGCGCCAGCAGCTTGGGCCCTACTCAAACCGAGGAGCTGTTTTTT | CASSLGPTQTEELFF
TRBJ2-1 | TRBV6-2/TRBV6-3 | TRBD2 | few | TGTGCCAGCAGTCCCCGGTGGGGACTAGGACCCGCCAATGAGCAGTTCTTC | CASSPRWGLGPANEQFF
TRBJ1-1 | TRBV20-1 | TRBD1 | many | TGCAGTGCAAAGATACCGGGACAGGGAATGTCAGCTTTCTTT | CSAKIPGQGMSAFF
TRBJ2-3 | TRBV18 | - | - | TGTGCCAGCTCAACCACTGGGGTCGGGGATACGCAGTATTTT | CASSTTGVGDTQYF
TRBJ1-2 | TRBV4-3 | - | few | TGCGCCAGCAGCCAAGGGTCAGGGAGCTATGGCTACACCTTC | CASSQGSGSYGYTF
TRBJ1-1 | TRBV5-1 | - | many | TGCGCCAGCAGCTATAAGGATCCTGAGAGCATGAACACTGAAGCTTTCTTT | CASSYKDPESMNTEAFF
TRBJ2-5 | TRBV20-1 | TRBD2 | - | TGCAGTGATAGAGATCTTTCCTTAGCGGGAGGGCCAATGCAAGAGACCCAGTACTTC | CSDRDLSLAGGPMQETQYF
TRBJ1-1 | TRBV28 | - | few | TGTGCCAGCAGTTTACTGAGTATGAACACTGAAGCTTTCTTT | CASSLLSMNTEAFF
TRBJ1-2 | TRBV4-2 | TRBD1 | - | TGTGCCAGCAGCCAAGATGGGACAGGGGCGAGCTATGGCTACACCTTC | CASSQDGTGASYGYTF
TRBJ2-3 | TRBV5-1 | TRBD2 | - | TGCGCCAGCACCAAGGGGGGGACTAGCGCAGATACGCAGTATTTT | CASTKGGTSADTQYF
TRBJ1-1 | TRBV29-1 | - | many | TGCAGCGTCGCCGACACTGAAGCTTTCTTT | CSVADTEAFF
TRBJ2-1 | TRBV5-1 | TRBD1 | - | TGCGCCAGCAGCTGGGACAGGGGCGGGGGTCCTCGTGAGCAGTTCTTC | CASSWDRGGGPREQFF
TRBJ2-3 | TRBV4-2 | - | many | TGTGCCAGCAGCCAAGGGGAGGCGAGCGGCACAGATACGCAGTATTTT | CASSQGEASGTDTQYF
TRBJ2-7 | TRBV19 | TRBD1 | - | TGTGCCAGTAGTATGGGGACAGGGGGAACCTACGAGCAGTACTTC | CASSMGTGGTYEQYF
TRBJ1-3 | TRBV7-6 | - | few | TGTGCCAGCAGCTTAGCGTCAGGCAACTCTGGAAACACCATATATTTT | CASSLASGNSGNTIYF
TRBJ2-2 | TRBV7-2 | - | many | TGTGCCAGCAGCTTAGCGCTCTTCGGGGAGCTGTTTTTT | CASSLALFGELFF
TRBJ1-6 | TRBV6-5 | TRBD1 | - | TGTGCCAGCAGTCACGGACAGGATAATTCACCCCTCCACTTT | CASSHGQDNSPLHF
TRBJ1-2 | TRBV4-1 | TRBD1 | few | TGCGCCAGCAGCCAAGTCACAGGGGGCATAGGCTTGGTGCGGGGCTACACCTTC | CASSQVTGGIGLVRGYTF
TRBJ2-5 | TRBV10-3 | - | many | TGTGCCATCAGTTACGGGGGACGGGAAGAGACCCAGTACTTC | CAISYGGREETQYF
TRBJ2-5 | TRBV6-5 | - | few | TGTGCCAGCAGTTACTTGCGGGGGCCCCAAGAGACCCAGTACTTC | CASSYLRGPQETQYF
TRBJ2-1 | TRBV20-1 | TRBD1 | - | TGCAGTGCTAAGGGACAGGCAGACCTCTCGTCTAGCATCCATGAGCAGTTCTTC | CSAKGQADLSSSIHEQFF
TRBJ2-2 | TRBV18 | - | few | TGTGCCAGCTCACCCCTCCGGGACTCTCGGACCGGGGAGCTGTTTTTT | CASSPLRDSRTGELFF
TRBJ1-6 | TRBV7-2 | TRBD1 | few | TGTGCCAGCAGTCAGACAGGGCTGGGGAGTAATTCACCCCTCCACTTT | CASSQTGLGSNSPLHF
TRBJ1-2 | TRBV5-6 | - | many | TGTGCCAGCAGCTTGGAATGGGGGAACTATGGCTACACCTTC | CASSLEWGNYGYTF
TRBJ2-5 | TRBV12-3/TRBV12-4 | TRBD1 | many | TGTGCCAGCAGTTTTGGACAGGGGGTTTTAAAGACCCAGTACTTC | CASSFGQGVLKTQYF
TRBJ2-1 | TRBV5-6 | - | - | TGTGCCAGCAGCCCGCCGGGACAACTGAGGAATGAGCAGTTCTTC | CASSPPGQLRNEQFF
TRBJ2-1 | TRBV12-3/TRBV12-4 | - | few | TGTGCCAGCAGTGCCAACCCAGGACTCCTCAATGAGCAGTTCTTC | CASSANPGLLNEQFF
TRBJ2-7 | TRBV5-1 | - | - | TGCGCCAGCAGCAAAGGACAGACCTACGAGCAGTACTTC | CASSKGQTYEQYF
TRBJ1-5 | TRBV10-3 | - | - | TGTGCCATTTCTCGCGAGGGCGGTCAGCCCCAGCATTTT | CAISREGGQPQHF
TRBJ2-5 | TRBV5-5 | - | many | TGTGCCAGCAGCGCCCTAGCTGAGACCCAGTACTTC | CASSALAETQYF
TRBJ2-6 | TRBV11-1 | TRBD1 | - | TGTGCCAGCAGCTCAAATCCGGGACAGGGAATATCTGGGGCCAACGTCCTGACTTTC | CASSSNPGQGISGANVLTF
TRBJ2-3 | TRBV4-3 | - | few | TGCGCCAGCAGCCAAGAACCCCCGGGATCCACAGATACGCAGTATTTT | CASSQEPPGSTDTQYF
TRBJ2-1 | TRBV7-2 | - | few | TGTGCCAGCAGCTCCCCTGCCCCTGTCAATGAGCAGTTCTTC | CASSSPAPVNEQFF
TRBJ1-5 | TRBV20-1 | - | - | TGCAGTGCTAGGAAGTCCGAGTATACGGGCAATCAGCCCCAGCATTTT | CSARKSEYTGNQPQHF
TRBJ2-5 | TRBV7-9 | TRBD1 | many | TGTGCCAGCAGCTTAGGGCGTGTGACAGGGGGCGAAGAGACCCAGTACTTC | CASSLGRVTGGEETQYF
TRBJ1-4 | TRBV12-3/TRBV12-4 | - | few | TGTGCCAGCAGTCCCTTGGGGGCGGGTGGGAGTGAAAAACTGTTTTTT | CASSPLGAGGSEKLFF
TRBJ2-2 | TRBV11-2 | TRBD2 | - | TGTGCCAGCAGCGCCAGCCCACTAGCGGGAGCGAACACCGGGGAGCTGTTTTTT | CASSASPLAGANTGELFF
TRBJ2-1 | TRBV11-2 | - | many | TGTGCCAGCAGCTTAGTAGGTTCGCCCTGGGACAATGAGCAGTTCTTC | CASSLVGSPWDNEQFF
TRBJ1-2 | TRBV20-1 | TRBD1 | few | TGCAGTGCAGGACAGGGGTCTAACTATGGCTACACCTTC | CSAGQGSNYGYTF
TRBJ1-5 | TRBV21-1 | - | - | TGTGCCAGCAGCAAGAATCAGCCCCAGCATTTT | CASSKNQPQHF
TRBJ2-1 | TRBV25-1 | - | - | TGTGCCAGCAGTGGGAACACCGGGAGCAGGGGGTACAATGAGCAGTTCTTC | CASSGNTGSRGYNEQFF
TRBJ1-6 | TRBV20-1 | TRBD1 | - | TGCAGTGCTAGACAGGGGGCATCTAATTCACCCCTCCACTTT | CSARQGASNSPLHF
TRBJ2-7 | TRBV12-3/TRBV12-4 | - | few | TGTGCCAGCAGTACCTGGACAAGACGCTACGAGCAGTACTTC | CASSTWTRRYEQYF
TRBJ1-1 | TRBV29-1 | - | - | TGCAGCGTGGAAAGGACCCTTAACACTGAAGCTTTCTTT | CSVERTLNTEAFF
TRBJ2-7 | TRBV18 | TRBD1 | - | TGTGCCAGCTCCCGACAGGGCGGAGGCTACGAGCAGTACTTC | CASSRQGGGYEQYF
TRBJ2-1 | TRBV20-1 | TRBD1 | few | TGCAGTGCTAGTACAGGGGCTAATGAGCAGTTCTTC | CSASTGANEQFF
TRBJ2-3 | TRBV4-3 | TRBD2 | many | TGCGCCAGCAGACCTGGGGCACTAGCGGGGGCCGCAGATACGCAGTATTTT | CASRPGALAGAADTQYF
TRBJ2-2 | TRBV28 | - | few | TGTGCCCACCAAGACAACACCGGGGAGCTGTTTTTT | CAHQDNTGELFF
TRBJ2-2 | TRBV12-3/TRBV12-4 | - | - | TGTGCCAGCAGTGAACAGGAAGTGTCCGGGGAGCTGTTTTTT | CASSEQEVSGELFF
TRBJ2-7 | TRBV11-2 | - | few | TGTGCCAGCAGCTTAGACCGGAACAAGGCCTACGAGCAGTACTTC | CASSLDRNKAYEQYF
TRBJ1-2 | TRBV5-1 | - | many | TGCGCCAGCAGCGGGGGAATGGGGCAGAGTTATGGCTACACCTTC | CASSGGMGQSYGYTF
TRBJ2-5 | TRBV6-1 | TRBD2 | few | TGTGCCAGCAGTGGACTAGCGGGAGGGCCTTTTAAGACCCAGTACTTC | CASSGLAGGPFKTQYF